The 12 T cell receptor beta chains below were found in one sample sequenced in a study of T cells in Graves' hyperthyroidism and ophthalmopathy. From RNA transcripts, TCR beta CDR3 regions were amplified. When the TCR CDR3 underwent first-round RT-PCR, the HTBI primer set was used. One entry per CDR3 protein results from TCRdb running MiXCR on the multiplex PCR reads. The top ten hold about 16% of the sample, which has 450,000 to 650,000 distinct CDR3 sequences, about 15% seen once. Material for sequencing was blood. All receptors derive from a woman younger than 30 with Graves' ophthalmopathy.

This clonotype was counted ten times or more. The V gene is TRBV13, the J gene TRBJ2-1; TRBD2 agrees at 7 bases. Germline V gene data show CDR1 as PRHDT and CDR2 as FYEKMQ (reference sequence). The junction had 4 bases not matched to a gene; V was cut back by 0 bases and J by 8 bases. CDR3 length: 14 amino acids. CDR3 sequence: CASSLGTSLHEQFF. CDR3 DNA: TGTGCCAGCAGCTTAGGGACTAGCCTCCATGAGCAGTTCTTC. Variable domain in full (rest from reference TRBV13 and TRBJ2-1): AAGVIQSPRHLIKEKRETATLKCYPIPRHDTVYWYQQGPGQDPQFLISFYEKMQSDKGSIPDRFSAQQFSDYHSELNMSSLELGDSALYFCASSLGTSLHEQFFGPGTRLTVL.

This chain joins TRBV18 and TRBJ1-2; D is undetermined. Germline loops: CDR1 KGHSH, CDR2 LQKENI. This CDR3 contains 14 residues. V was shortened by 0 bases and J by 3 bases, with 8 bases between the two germline ends. The CDR3 nucleotides are TGTGCCAGCTCACCACCATCAGGCTACTATGGCTACACCTTC. Protein sequence: CASSPPSGYYGYTF. Together with reference TRBV18 and TRBJ1-2, the CDR3 gives the full variable domain: NAGVMQNPRHLVRRRGQEARLRCSPMKGHSHVYWYRQLPEEGLKFMVYLQKENIIDESGMPKERFSAEFPKEGPSILRIQQVVRGDSAAYFCASSPPSGYYGYTFGSGTRLTVV.

With regard to this clonotype: A much larger clone lies one base from this, so it may be a read error. This rearrangement joins TRBV6-5 to TRBJ2-7, with D perhaps TRBD1 (6 bases). Germline assignment: CDR1 MNHEY and CDR2 SVGAGI. The V gene lost 2 bases and the J gene lost 3 bases, with 11 bases spanning the gap. The CDR3 is made up of 14 amino acids. The CDR3 DNA sequence: TGTGCCAGCAGTTACCGGGACACGATCTACGAGCAGTACTTC. This translates into CASSYRDTIYEQYF.

This clonotype was found many times. This rearrangement joins TRBV20-1 to TRBJ2-7; possible D gene TRBD2, 7 bases. The CDR3 has 14 residues. Germline V CDR1 and CDR2: DFQATT, SNEGSKA (reference sequence). V was cut by 0 bases and J by 5 bases, with 14 bases left in between. CDR3 nucleotide sequence: TGCAGTGCTAGAGAGGGGGCGGGGGTTGACGAGCAGTACTTC. Protein sequence: CSAREGAGVDEQYF.

This clonotype was recorded at least ten times. The chain recombines TRBV24-1 with TRBJ2-2; 7 nucleotides align to TRBD1. Germline loops: CDR1 KGHDR, CDR2 SFDVKD. The ends lost 4 bases at V and 2 bases at J; junction bases unmatched: 9. This CDR3 is 17 amino acids long. The CDR3: CATSDRTGTVNTGELFF. The CDR3 nucleotides read TGTGCCACCAGTGACCGTACCGGGACAGTAAACACCGGGGAGCTGTTTTTT.

The CDR3 loop reads CASSYSGVEGYEQFF. The CDR3 DNA reads TGCGCCAGCAGCTACTCTGGAGTAGAGGGCTACGAGCAGTTCTTC. The genes are TRBV4-1 and TRBJ2-1, with a weak D call TRBD2 (5 bases). The germline V and J ends were trimmed by 5 bases and 10 bases, with 21 bases remaining between them. The CDR3 has 15 amino acids. CDR1 and CDR2 from the germline V gene are MGHRA and YSYEKL.

This clonotype has at least ten counts. V usage is TRBV18 and J usage is TRBJ2-5; no reliable D call. Germline V gene lookup returns CDR1 KGHSH and CDR2 LQKENI. V gave up 2 bases and J gave up 2 bases, with 6 bases separating them. This CDR3 spans 13 amino acids. The CDR3 nucleotides are TGTGCCAGCTCACCAGGCTGGCAAGAGACCCAGTACTTC. Translated: CASSPGWQETQYF.

This chain links TRBV4-1 with TRBJ2-7, with D possibly matching TRBD2 (6 bases). From germline, CDR1 is MGHRA and CDR2 YSYEKL. This CDR3 comprises 15 residues. V lost 2 bases to trimming and J lost 2 bases, with 13 bases between them. CDR3 nucleotides: TGCGCCAGCAGCCAAACGGGACTGTCGGCCTACGAGCAGTACTTC. Its translation is CASSQTGLSAYEQYF.

This clonotype was counted ten times or more. The chain couples TRBV2 to TRBJ2-1, with 8 bases that match TRBD1. In germline, CDR1 is SNHLY, CDR2 FYNNEI. V shed 7 bases, J shed 0 bases, and the junction held 14 bases outside the gene matches. This CDR3 contains 18 residues. The CDR3 DNA follows: TGTGCCAGCAACCTGGACAGGGTCTTTGGAGACTCCTACAATGAGCAGTTCTTC. Its protein product is CASNLDRVFGDSYNEQFF. Combining the CDR3 with reference TRBV2 and TRBJ2-1 gives the whole variable domain EPEVTQTPSHQVTQMGQEVILRCVPISNHLYFYWYRQILGQKVEFLVSFYNNEISEKSEIFDDQFSVERPDGSNFTLKIRSTKLEDSAMYFCASNLDRVFGDSYNEQFFGPGTRLTVL.

V and J are TRBV27 and TRBJ1-5; D perhaps matches TRBD1 (6 bases). V was cut by 2 bases and J by 7 bases, with 12 bases left in between. The V gene's germline CDR1 is MNHEY and CDR2 SMNVEV (reference sequence). This CDR3 has 14 residues. The CDR3 here is CASSLTGLSQPQHF. As DNA, the CDR3 is TGTGCCAGCAGTTTAACAGGGTTAAGCCAGCCCCAGCATTTT.

This sequence joins TRBV5-4 and TRBJ2-1; 12 bases are shared with TRBD2. The CDR3 totals 16 residues. Germline values: CDR1 SGHNT, CDR2 YYREEE (reference sequence). Trimming removed 3 bases from V and 10 bases from J; junction bases left unmatched: 11. CDR3 sequence: CASSWRASGGAGEQFF. DNA for the CDR3: TGTGCCAGCAGCTGGCGCGCTAGCGGGGGGGCAGGGGAGCAGTTCTTC.

The table lists this clonotype with many counts. The rearrangement uses TRBV6-2 or TRBV6-3 and TRBJ2-6, with D maybe TRBD2 (5 bases). This CDR3 has 16 residues. Germline V gene data show CDR1 as MNHEY and CDR2 as SVGEGT. V lost 4 bases to trimming and J lost 4 bases, with 14 bases between them. The DNA of the CDR3 is TGTGCCAGCAGTTCCAAACGGACTGCGGGGGCCAACGTCCTGACTTTC. Its protein is CASSSKRTAGANVLTF.